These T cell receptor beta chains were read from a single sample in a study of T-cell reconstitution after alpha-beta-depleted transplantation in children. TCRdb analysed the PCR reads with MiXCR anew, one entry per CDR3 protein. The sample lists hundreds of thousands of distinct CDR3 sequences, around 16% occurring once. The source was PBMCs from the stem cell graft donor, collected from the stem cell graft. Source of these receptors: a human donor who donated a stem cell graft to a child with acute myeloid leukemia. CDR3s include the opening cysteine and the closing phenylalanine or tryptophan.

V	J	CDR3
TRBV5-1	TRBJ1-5	CASSLGDSLNQPQHF
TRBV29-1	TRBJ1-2	CSVVENNRYGYTF
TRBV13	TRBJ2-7	CASSRGGPYEQYF
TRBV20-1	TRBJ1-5	CSATSRDLSNQPQHF
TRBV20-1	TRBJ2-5	CSARAHGGTGTQYF
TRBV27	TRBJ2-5	CASSLLAGSEETQYF
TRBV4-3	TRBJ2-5	CASSLGTSGGRGQYF
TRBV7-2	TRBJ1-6	CASSLWTGESPLHF
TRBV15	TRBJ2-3	CATSSGGASDTQYF
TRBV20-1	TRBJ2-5	CSALLAGVETQYF